The 15 T cell receptor beta chains presented below share a single source sample, sequenced in a study of blood T cell repertoires in COVID-19. TCRdb's copy holds only in-frame clones and misses some; the assay was immunoSEQ multiplex PCR. The repertoire consists of more than 95,000 clones, with roughly four fifths occurring once and the leading ten covering over 9%. Sequenced sample: peripheral blood. Receptors were obtained from a woman in her seventies with acute or convalescent COVID-19.

V gene TRBV6-5 combines with J gene TRBJ1-2; 7 nucleotides match TRBD1. The CDR3 sequence is 14 residues long. J was trimmed by 8 bases and V by 0 bases; bases with no gene match: 6. The germline CDR1 and CDR2 sequences are MNHEY and SVGAGI. As DNA, the CDR3 is TGTGCCAGCAGTTACTCGAGACAGGGTTGGGGCTACACCTTC. Its translation is CASSYSRQGWGYTF.

This chain connects TRBV19 to TRBJ2-2; D perhaps matches TRBD2 (6 bases). V lost 6 bases, J lost 0 bases, and 11 bases lay in between. This CDR3 is 15 amino acids long. The germline V gene has CDR1 LNHDA and CDR2 SQIVND (reference sequence). DNA of the CDR3: TGTGCCAGTAGCAGCTGGGGGGCGAACACCGGGGAGCTGTTTTTT. Translation: CASSSWGANTGELFF.

This clone was recorded only once. CDR3: CASSLGPSVTDTQYF. For the CDR3, the DNA is TGTGCCAGCAGCCTAGGTCCTAGCGTGACAGATACGCAGTATTTT. V usage is TRBV3-1 (or the pseudogene TRBV3-2) and J usage is TRBJ2-3; D might be TRBD2 (6 bases). Germline V gene lookup returns CDR1 LGHDT and CDR2 YNNKEL (reference sequence). This CDR3 is 15 amino acids long. Trimming took 4 bases from V and 3 from J, leaving 14 bases between them.

This rearrangement joins TRBV7-2 to TRBJ1-2; tentative D call: TRBD1 (5 bases). V was cut by 5 bases and J by 10 bases, with 14 bases left in between. Germline CDR1 and CDR2: SGHTA and FQGNSA. The CDR3 runs to 12 residues. In DNA, the CDR3 is TGTGCCAGCAGCCTAGAGGGGAATCACTACACCTTC. Protein: CASSLEGNHYTF. Supplemented by reference TRBV7-2 and TRBJ1-2, the full variable domain reads GAGVSQSPSNKVTEKGKDVELRCDPISGHTALYWYRQSLGQGLEFLIYFQGNSAPDKSGLPSDRFSAERTGGSVSTLTIQRTQQEDSAVYLCASSLEGNHYTFGSGTRLTVV.

This chain uses TRBV3-1 (or the pseudogene TRBV3-2) with TRBJ2-5; 8 bases fit TRBD1. Germline lookup yields CDR1 LGHDT and CDR2 YNNKEL (reference sequence). The CDR3 contains 15 residues. Germline trimming cut 3 bases from V and 5 bases from J; bases unmatched to any gene: 8. The CDR3 region has the DNA TGTGCCAGCAGCCAGCTGTGGACAGGGCGGGAGACCCAGTACTTC. It yields the protein CASSQLWTGRETQYF.

This chain connects TRBV6-5 to TRBJ1-2; D uncertain. Germline V gene lookup returns CDR1 MNHEY and CDR2 SVGAGI. V lost 2 bases to trimming and J lost 1 base, with 8 bases between them. The CDR3 is 14 amino acids. The CDR3 spells CASSYRRGNYGYTF. The DNA of the CDR3 is TGTGCCAGCAGTTACCGTCGGGGTAACTATGGCTACACCTTC.

The chain combines TRBV7-8 with TRBJ1-1; maybe TRBD1 (6 bases). The germline V gene encodes CDR1 SGHVS and CDR2 FQNEAQ. The CDR3 length is 14 residues. V was clipped by 3 bases and J by 0 bases, with 8 bases between them. CDR3 DNA sequence: TGTGCCAGCAGCTTGGGGGCCCTGAACACTGAAGCTTTCTTT. As protein: CASSLGALNTEAFF.

The CDR3 spells CASSYSVGGSYNEQFF. In DNA, the CDR3 is TGTGCCAGCAGTTACTCAGTCGGGGGATCCTACAATGAGCAGTTCTTC. This chain uses TRBV6-2 or TRBV6-3 with TRBJ2-1; D is perhaps TRBD2 (6 bases). V was clipped by 0 bases and J by 1 base, with 10 bases between them. This CDR3 comprises 16 residues. The germline gives CDR1 MNHEY, CDR2 SVGEGT.

V usage is TRBV5-8 and J usage is TRBJ1-2; 10 nucleotides agree with TRBD1. Germline V gene data show CDR1 as SGHTS and CDR2 as YDEGEE. V shed 0 bases and J 0 bases; nucleotides not matched to a gene: 2. The CDR3 consists of 16 residues. The CDR3 here is CASSLGDRGPNYGYTF. CDR3 sequence (DNA): TGTGCCAGCAGCTTGGGTGACAGGGGGCCTAACTATGGCTACACCTTC.

The J gene is TRBJ1-2, the V gene TRBV4-3, with D unclear. V lost 0 bases, J lost 6 bases, and 11 bases lay in between. The CDR3 covers 14 residues. The germline CDR1 and CDR2 sequences are LGHNA and YSLEER. In nucleotides, the CDR3 is TGCGCCAGCAGCCAAGATCGTAGCGGCGATGGCTACACCTTC. Its translation is CASSQDRSGDGYTF.

The chain has TRBV30 and TRBJ2-1; TRBD1 agrees at 7 bases. CDR1 GTSNPN and CDR2 SVGIG come from the germline V gene (reference sequence). This CDR3 region has 13 residues. The J segment lost 6 bases and the V segment lost 4 bases, leaving 6 bases of the junction unmatched. Here the CDR3 DNA reads TGTGCCTGGAACAAACAGGGGTCCAATGAGCAGTTCTTC. It yields the protein CAWNKQGSNEQFF. The entire variable domain, with the rest obtained from reference TRBV30 and TRBJ2-1, is as follows: SQTIHQWPATLVQPVGSPLSLECTVEGTSNPNLYWYRQAAGRGLQLLFYSVGIGQISSEVPQNLSASRPQDRQFILSSKKLLLSDSGFYLCAWNKQGSNEQFFGPGTRLTVL.

The chain is built from TRBV6-5 and TRBJ1-3; 8 nucleotides agree with TRBD1. After removal of 5 bases from V and 0 bases from J, the junction contained 3 bases not matched to a gene. The CDR3 runs to 15 residues. CDR1 and CDR2 from the germline V gene are MNHEY and SVGAGI. The CDR3 loop is CASSRTGNSGNTIYF. The CDR3 bases are TGTGCCAGCAGTCGGACAGGGAACTCTGGAAACACCATATATTTT.

This clone was seen a handful of times. The chain employs TRBV6-1 and TRBJ1-2; D gene ambiguous. V lost 0 bases and J lost 2, with 7 bases in between. The V gene's germline CDR1 is MNHNS and CDR2 SASEGT. The CDR3 covers 14 residues. The CDR3 is CASSEARENYGYTF. CDR3 in DNA: TGTGCCAGCAGTGAAGCGAGGGAAAACTATGGCTACACCTTC.

The V and J genes are TRBV10-1 and TRBJ2-3, with 8 positions matching TRBD1. CDR3 length: 16 residues. CDR1 and CDR2 from the germline V gene are WNHNN and SYGVQD (reference sequence). With 0 bases clipped from V and 3 bases from J, the junction kept 5 bases outside the gene matches. CDR3 coding DNA: TGCGCCAGCAGTGAGTCCCGGACAGGGAGGACAGATACGCAGTATTTT. Amino acid sequence: CASSESRTGRTDTQYF.

The chain uses TRBV6-5 and TRBJ1-3; D is perhaps TRBD1 (6 bases). The CDR3 runs to 13 residues. The V gene's germline CDR1 is MNHEY and CDR2 SVGAGI. V dropped 5 bases and J dropped 4 bases, with 9 bases sitting between them. The CDR3: CASSRTGGNTIYF. The DNA for the CDR3 is TGTGCCAGCAGTCGTACAGGGGGAAACACCATATATTTT.